The 18 T cell receptor beta chains in this list originate from one sample, sequenced in a study of metastatic and nonmetastatic thyroid tumors. All patients were treatment-naive before thyroid surgery. MiXCR was used by TCRdb to re-call the PCR reads. The table includes about 82,000 clones, approximately 12% detected once. Source material: tumor tissue. The receptor set was obtained from a female donor with papillary thyroid cancer or a benign thyroid nodule (not recorded which). Some clones in this sample may be carry-over from other donors' samples.

On this clone: Possible read error: a much larger clone is one base away. In nucleotides, the CDR3 is TGTGCCATCAGCTCTACGAGCGGGAGGAATACGCAGTATTTT. Protein sequence: CAISSTSGRNTQYF. This rearrangement joins TRBV5-4 to TRBJ2-3; TRBD2 matches 9 bases. Germline V gene lookup returns CDR1 SGHNT and CDR2 YYREEE (reference sequence). CDR3 size: 14 residues.

This clone was observed at least ten times. The chain is built from TRBV5-1 and TRBJ1-5, with no clear D. The V gene lost 5 bases and the J gene lost 5 bases, with 11 bases spanning the gap. This CDR3 region has 13 residues. CDR1 is SGHRS, CDR2 YFSETQ, per germline. The CDR3, as DNA: TGCGCCAGCAGAGAGACACCCGATCAGCCCCAGCATTTT. Its protein product is CASRETPDQPQHF.

This clone was recorded many times. The chain employs TRBV18 and TRBJ2-4; the D is unclear. Germline lookup yields CDR1 KGHSH and CDR2 LQKENI. This CDR3 region has 15 residues. V lost 3 bases to trimming and J lost 0 bases, with 9 bases between them. The CDR3: CASSPSQLAKNIQYF. The CDR3 nucleotides read TGTGCCAGCTCACCTAGCCAGCTAGCCAAAAACATTCAGTACTTC.

This clone was detected ten times or more. The chain combines TRBV20-1 with TRBJ2-7; TRBD2 matches 8 bases. V lost 5 bases to trimming and J lost 5 bases; unmatched junction nucleotides: 14. CDR3 length: 15 amino acids. Germline V CDR1 and CDR2: DFQATT, SNEGSKA (reference sequence). The CDR3 sequence: CSAARPSGQNHEQYF. The CDR3 DNA follows: TGCAGTGCTGCCCGTCCTAGCGGGCAGAACCACGAGCAGTACTTC.

This clone was counted at least ten times. This sequence joins TRBV3-1 and TRBJ2-7; a possible D gene is TRBD1 (5 bases). The germline V and J ends were trimmed by 0 bases and 6 bases, with 15 bases remaining between them. CDR3 length: 15 amino acids. Germline V lookup: CDR1 LGHDT, CDR2 YNNKEL (reference sequence). CDR3 DNA sequence: TGTGCCAGCAGCCAAGATGGTGGGGCTCAGTCCGAGCAGTACTTC. Its protein is CASSQDGGAQSEQYF.

This clone was seen repeatedly, ten times or more. The rearrangement uses TRBV5-1 and TRBJ1-5, with TRBD1 matching 8 bases. The trim removed 2 bases at V and 11 bases at J, leaving 6 bases unmatched. The germline CDR1 and CDR2 sequences are SGHRS and YFSETQ. The CDR3 covers 13 residues. CDR3 region: CASSLGTGSAQHF. The CDR3 region has the DNA TGCGCCAGCAGCTTAGGGACAGGATCAGCCCAGCATTTT.

This clone was detected ten times or more. This rearrangement joins TRBV5-1 to TRBJ1-1; 7 positions match TRBD1. The CDR3 length is 15 residues. V lost 4 bases, J lost 4 bases, and 10 bases stayed unmatched. Germline loops: CDR1 SGHRS, CDR2 YFSETQ. The CDR3, as DNA: TGCGCCAGCAGCGCCTACTTTTCAGGGGGCACTGAAGCTTTCTTT. This codes for CASSAYFSGGTEAFF.

In its sample, this clone was seen many times. Other DNA sequences in the same sample also yield this CDR3. The V call is TRBV12-3 or TRBV12-4, the J call TRBJ1-6, with 7 bases fitting TRBD1. The CDR3 runs to 14 residues. J gave up 6 bases and V 10 bases, and 9 bases lay outside the gene matches. CDR3 loop: CATNTGETNSPLHF. The CDR3 coding sequence is TGTGCCACCAACACAGGGGAAACTAATTCACCCCTCCACTTT.

There are many counts of this clone. As DNA, the CDR3 is TGTGCCAGCAGTTACTCCAAATCTGGAAACACCATATATTTT. It yields the protein CASSYSKSGNTIYF. V is TRBV6-5 and J is TRBJ1-3, with D uncertain. The CDR3 runs 14 residues. In germline, CDR1 is MNHEY, CDR2 SVGAGI. V was shortened by 0 bases and J by 1 base, with 4 bases between the two germline ends.

This clone has at least ten counts. The chain uses TRBV9 and TRBJ1-3, with D perhaps matching TRBD1 (5 bases). The CDR3 is made up of 17 amino acids. The germline V gene has CDR1 SGDLS and CDR2 YYNGEE. V dropped 5 bases and J dropped 0 bases, with 18 bases sitting between them. The CDR3 reads CASSGTTVISSGNTIYF. In nucleotides, the CDR3 is TGTGCCAGCAGTGGGACCACGGTTATCAGCTCTGGAAACACCATATATTTT. Combining the CDR3 with reference TRBV9 and TRBJ1-3 gives the whole variable domain DSGVTQTPKHLITATGQRVTLRCSPRSGDLSVYWYQQSLDQGLQFLIQYYNGEERAKGNILERFSAQQFPDLHSELNLSSLELGDSALYFCASSGTTVISSGNTIYFGEGSWLTVV.

Ten or more counts support this clone. This sequence joins TRBV6-1 and TRBJ2-7; 8 bases match TRBD1. Germline trimming cut 2 bases from V and 2 bases from J; bases unmatched to any gene: 5. The CDR3 spans 15 residues. Germline CDR1 MNHNS, CDR2 SASEGT. As DNA, the CDR3 is TGTGCCAGCAGTGAAAGGACAGGGTTTCCCTACGAGCAGTACTTC. It encodes CASSERTGFPYEQYF.

This clone was counted only a few times. With a much larger clone just one base away, this may be a read error. V and J are TRBV24-1 and TRBJ2-7; TRBD1 agrees at 9 bases. This CDR3 has 14 residues. From germline, CDR1 is KGHDR and CDR2 SFDVKD. V was pared by 5 bases and J by 5 bases, with 6 bases of the junction left unmatched. The CDR3 loop is CATSVYDRGDEQYF. CDR3 coding DNA: TGTGCCACCAGTGTCTACGACAGGGGGGACGAGCAGTACTTC.

The table lists this clone with a few counts. V usage is TRBV6-1 and J usage is TRBJ2-7, with D unclear. The CDR3 consists of 14 residues. V dropped 8 bases and J dropped 3 bases, with 17 bases sitting between them. Looked up from germline, CDR1 is MNHNS and CDR2 is SASEGT. CDR3 nucleotides: TGTGCCAGCTCAGGTAACCTCGGAAGCTACGAGCAGTACTTC. Amino acids: CASSGNLGSYEQYF.

This clone was seen repeatedly, ten times or more. The chain's CDR3 is CASSLGGTSGSWYEQYF. The CDR3 coding sequence is TGTGCCAGCAGCTTAGGTGGCACTAGCGGGAGTTGGTACGAGCAGTACTTC. The rearrangement uses TRBV7-4 and TRBJ2-7; 11 bases fit TRBD2. The CDR3 length is 17 residues. The V gene end was trimmed by 1 base and the J gene end by 4 bases; junction bases not matched to a gene: 9. The germline V gene encodes CDR1 SGHVT and CDR2 SQSDAQ.

This clone has ten or more counts. The chain is built from TRBV27 and TRBJ2-3; D gene ambiguous. Germline-derived CDR1 and CDR2 are MNHEY and SMNVEV (reference sequence). The CDR3 consists of 11 residues. V dropped 7 bases and J dropped 11 bases, with 13 bases sitting between them. CDR3 DNA: TGTGCCAGCACCTCCATCGGGCGGCAGTATTTT. Its translation is CASTSIGRQYF.

Ten or more counts support this clone. The chain couples TRBV30 to TRBJ1-1; 7 bases line up with TRBD1. The V segment lost 5 bases and the J segment 0 bases; nucleotides outside the gene matches: 3. Per germline, CDR1 GTSNPN and CDR2 SVGIG (reference sequence). The CDR3 has 13 amino acids. CDR3 sequence reads: CAWEQGLNTEAFF. CDR3 nucleotide sequence: TGTGCCTGGGAACAGGGGCTGAACACTGAAGCTTTCTTT.

This clone was seen many times. Within the sample, other DNA sequences also encode this same CDR3. The chain is built from TRBV6-1 and TRBJ2-7, with D possibly TRBD1 on 6 matching bases. The germline CDR1 and CDR2 sequences are MNHNS and SASEGT. With 7 bases removed from V and 4 bases from J, the gap between germline ends came to 11 bases. There are 12 residues in the CDR3. CDR3 sequence: CASKTGGYEQYF. CDR3 DNA: TGTGCCAGCAAGACAGGCGGGTACGAGCAGTACTTC.

With respect to this clone: The junction and the germline gene differ at one end; a read error may be behind it. V and J are TRBV7-8 and TRBJ1-2, with a weak D call TRBD1 (5 bases). The CDR3 sequence is 15 residues long. Germline V gives CDR1 SGHVS, CDR2 FQNEAQ. CDR3 in DNA: TGTGCCAGCGGCCTATCCGACAGTGTTAGCTATTGCTACACCTTC. It translates to CASGLSDSVSYCYTF.